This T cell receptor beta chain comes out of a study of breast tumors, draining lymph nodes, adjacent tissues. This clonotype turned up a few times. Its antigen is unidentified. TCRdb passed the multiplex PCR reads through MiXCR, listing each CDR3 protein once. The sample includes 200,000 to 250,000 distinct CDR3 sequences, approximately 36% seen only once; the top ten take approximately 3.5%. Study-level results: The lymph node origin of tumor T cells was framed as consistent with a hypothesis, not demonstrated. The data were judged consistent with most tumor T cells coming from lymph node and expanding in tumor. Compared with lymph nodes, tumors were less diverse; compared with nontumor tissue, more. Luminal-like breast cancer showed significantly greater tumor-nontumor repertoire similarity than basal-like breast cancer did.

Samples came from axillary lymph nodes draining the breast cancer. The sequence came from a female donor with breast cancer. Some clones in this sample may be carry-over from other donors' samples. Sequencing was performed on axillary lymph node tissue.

CDR3 in amino acids: CASTPRRQAAAGELFF. The CDR3 DNA sequence: TGTGCCAGCACCCCAAGGCGACAGGCGGCAGCCGGGGAGCTGTTTTTT. This sequence joins TRBV11-2 and TRBJ2-2, with TRBD1 as a possible D gene (6 bases). CDR3 length: 16 amino acids. Trimming pared 7 bases from V and 6 bases from J, leaving 21 bases between. Germline V gene data show CDR1 as SGHAT and CDR2 as FQNNGV.